What follows are 26 T cell receptor beta chains derived from one specimen sequenced in a study of Ad26.COV2.S vaccination and SARS-CoV-2 variants. The table came from immunoSEQ multiplex PCR; TCRdb's copy has only in-frame clones and leaves some out. Of hundreds of thousands of clones in the sample, more than 75% are singletons; the top ten hold roughly 3.3%. Treatment meaning: roughly 19 received Ad26.COV2.S at low or high dose, single or two shots; 5 received placebo; per-sample allocation not given. Sampling was performed 63 days after the first vaccine or placebo injection. Here the sequenced sample was peripheral blood, taken in a trial of Ad26.COV2.S vaccine versus placebo. Every receptor here comes from a person between 18 and 65 years old who received the Ad26.COV2.S COVID-19 vaccine or a placebo.

This chain uses TRBV7-9 with TRBJ2-3; tentatively, D is TRBD1 or TRBD2 (6 bases each). Germline V gene sequence: CDR1 SEHNR, CDR2 FQNEAQ (reference sequence). V lost 1 base and J 0 bases, leaving 8 bases between the germline ends. The CDR3 consists of 15 residues. CDR3 residues: CASSLEGGSTDTQYF. CDR3 nucleotide sequence: TGTGCCAGCAGCTTAGAAGGGGGGAGCACAGATACGCAGTATTTT. Looking up the rest from reference TRBV7-9 and TRBJ2-3 gives the full variable domain: DTGVSQNPRHKITKRGQNVTFRCDPISEHNRLYWYRQTLGQGPEFLTYFQNEAQLEKSRLLSDRFSAERPKGSFSTLEIQRTEQGDSAMYLCASSLEGGSTDTQYFGPGTRLTVL.

In this sample, this clone turned up once. The chain combines TRBV4-3 with TRBJ2-3, with D unresolved. Trimming left V 2 bases short and J 3 bases short, with 9 bases between. In germline, CDR1 is LGHNA, CDR2 YSLEER. The CDR3 contains 14 residues. The CDR3 loop reads CASSQLAETDTQYF. The DNA of the CDR3 is TGCGCCAGCAGCCAATTGGCGGAAACAGATACGCAGTATTTT.

This clone was seen once. The CDR3 loop reads CASGMEQGNYGYTF. DNA for the CDR3: TGTGCCAGCGGAATGGAGCAGGGCAACTATGGCTACACCTTC. The V call is TRBV27, the J call TRBJ1-2; weak D call: TRBD1 (5 bases). Germline CDR1 is MNHEY and CDR2 is SMNVEV (reference sequence). V lost 8 bases and J 2 bases, leaving 15 bases between the germline ends. The CDR3 extends over 14 amino acids.

The count of this clone is one. The chain carries TRBV29-1 and TRBJ2-1; D unresolved. V shed 3 bases and J shed 8 bases, with 20 bases lying between them. Germline V gene sequence: CDR1 SQVTM, CDR2 ANQGSEA. The CDR3 extends over 15 amino acids. In nucleotides, the CDR3 is TGCAGCGTTGACCTTCCCGGGTATGATCTCTATGAGCAGTTCTTC. Its translation: CSVDLPGYDLYEQFF.

This chain links TRBV11-2 with TRBJ2-3; TRBD2 aligns across 7 bases. Looked up from germline, CDR1 is SGHAT and CDR2 is FQNNGV. CDR3 length: 15 residues. Losses at the gene ends were 5 bases for V and 3 bases for J; bases not matched to a gene: 8. CDR3 nucleotide sequence: TGTGCCAGCAGCCCAAACAGCGGGGATACAGATACGCAGTATTTT. This gives the protein CASSPNSGDTDTQYF.

The gene calls are TRBV4-1 and TRBJ2-7, with 7 nucleotides matching TRBD1. The CDR3 covers 15 residues. Germline CDR1 reads MGHRA; CDR2 reads YSYEKL. J was trimmed by 3 bases and V by 4 bases; bases with no gene match: 9. Here the CDR3 DNA reads TGCGCCAGCAGCCCCTGGGGGACAGATGGCTACGAGCAGTACTTC. Residues: CASSPWGTDGYEQYF.

The chain combines TRBV5-1 with TRBJ2-1; D not resolved. V lost 0 bases to trimming and J lost 0 bases, with 13 bases between them. Germline lookup yields CDR1 SGHRS and CDR2 YFSETQ. This CDR3 is 17 amino acids long. The CDR3 sequence: CASSLGFSISSYNEQFF. The DNA for the CDR3 is TGCGCCAGCAGCTTGGGCTTTTCCATTAGCTCCTACAATGAGCAGTTCTTC. The full variable domain, in which reference TRBV5-1 and TRBJ2-1 provide the parts outside the CDR3, is KAGVTQTPRYLIKTRGQQVTLSCSPISGHRSVSWYQQTPGQGLQFLFEYFSETQRNKGNFPGRFSGRQFSNSRSEMNVSTLELGDSALYLCASSLGFSISSYNEQFFGPGTRLTVL.

The chain links TRBV28 to TRBJ2-7; D ambiguous. Germline V lookup: CDR1 MDHEN, CDR2 SYDVKM. Trimming shortened V by 5 bases and J by 1 base, and 9 bases separated the two germline ends. The CDR3 runs 13 residues. CDR3 amino acids: CASSTRLSYEQYF. In DNA form, the CDR3 reads TGTGCCAGCAGTACCAGGCTGTCCTACGAGCAGTACTTC.

This clone was detected once. The chain carries TRBV12-3 or TRBV12-4 and TRBJ2-1; a weak D match, TRBD2 (6 bases). V was shortened by 5 bases and J by 12 bases, with 8 bases between the two germline ends. This CDR3 has 10 residues. CDR3 protein: CASSRESQFF. The CDR3 bases are TGTGCCAGCAGTCGGGAGTCGCAGTTCTTC.

The chain is built from TRBV5-1 and TRBJ2-1; D not resolved. The germline CDR1 and CDR2 sequences are SGHRS and YFSETQ. The CDR3 has 16 residues. V shed 0 bases and J shed 0 bases, with 10 bases lying between them. The CDR3 spells CASSLDPRSSYNEQFF. The DNA for the CDR3 is TGCGCCAGCAGCTTGGATCCGAGGAGCTCCTACAATGAGCAGTTCTTC. Using reference TRBV5-1 and TRBJ2-1 for the parts outside the CDR3, the full variable domain is KAGVTQTPRYLIKTRGQQVTLSCSPISGHRSVSWYQQTPGQGLQFLFEYFSETQRNKGNFPGRFSGRQFSNSRSEMNVSTLELGDSALYLCASSLDPRSSYNEQFFGPGTRLTVL.

The chain combines TRBV18 with TRBJ2-3; 8 bases line up with TRBD1. Per the germline V gene, CDR1 is KGHSH and CDR2 is LQKENI. The V gene end was trimmed by 4 bases and the J gene end by 2 bases; junction bases not matched to a gene: 11. This CDR3 is built from 17 residues. As DNA, the CDR3 is TGTGCCAGCTCACGCTATCTTGGACAGGGCAACACAGATACGCAGTATTTT. It is translated as CASSRYLGQGNTDTQYF.

This clone occurred once. This chain connects TRBV5-4 to TRBJ1-5; 7 nucleotides align to TRBD1. Germline V gene sequence: CDR1 SGHNT, CDR2 YYREEE (reference sequence). This CDR3 is built from 13 residues. The V gene end was trimmed by 2 bases and the J gene end by 7 bases; junction bases not matched to a gene: 3. CDR3 in amino acids: CASSLAGGQPQHF. In nucleotides, the CDR3 is TGTGCCAGCAGCTTAGCAGGGGGACAGCCCCAGCATTTT.

The V gene is TRBV5-1, the J gene TRBJ2-1; 11 bases fit TRBD2. Germline V gene lookup returns CDR1 SGHRS and CDR2 YFSETQ. J gave up 2 bases and V 5 bases, and 15 bases lay outside the gene matches. CDR3 length: 19 residues. This CDR3 reads CASSTRSSGGPYTYNEQFF. CDR3 in DNA: TGCGCCAGCAGTACTCGGTCTAGCGGGGGGCCCTATACCTACAATGAGCAGTTCTTC. Filled out from reference TRBV5-1 and TRBJ2-1, the complete variable domain reads KAGVTQTPRYLIKTRGQQVTLSCSPISGHRSVSWYQQTPGQGLQFLFEYFSETQRNKGNFPGRFSGRQFSNSRSEMNVSTLELGDSALYLCASSTRSSGGPYTYNEQFFGPGTRLTVL.

The gene calls are TRBV25-1 and TRBJ2-3, with D possibly TRBD2 on 6 matching bases. Trimming left V 2 bases short and J 2 bases short, with 14 bases between. The CDR3 consists of 16 residues. The germline gives CDR1 MGHDK, CDR2 SYGVNS. CDR3 region: CASSESRAGTTDTQYF. CDR3 DNA sequence: TGTGCCAGCAGTGAAAGCCGGGCGGGAACCACAGATACGCAGTATTTT.

The genes are TRBV6-5 and TRBJ2-7; no firm D call. V was clipped by 0 bases and J by 2 bases, with 11 bases between them. The CDR3 runs to 15 residues. From germline, CDR1 is MNHEY and CDR2 SVGAGI. The CDR3 bases are TGTGCCAGCAGTTACTCTCCCGATAGACCCTACGAGCAGTACTTC. Amino acid sequence: CASSYSPDRPYEQYF.

V gene TRBV6-4 combines with J gene TRBJ2-3, with unresolved D. Trimming pared 5 bases from V and 5 bases from J, leaving 11 bases between. Germline-derived CDR1 and CDR2 are MRHNA and SNTAGT. The CDR3 covers 13 residues. The CDR3 is CASSKTELDTQYF. The CDR3 bases are TGTGCCAGCAGTAAGACTGAGCTAGATACGCAGTATTTT.

V gene TRBV3-1 (or the pseudogene TRBV3-2) combines with J gene TRBJ2-7; possibly TRBD1 for D (6 bases). There are 14 residues in the CDR3. Deletions cut 5 bases from V and 0 bases from J, with 11 bases between. CDR1 is LGHDT, CDR2 YNNKEL, per germline (reference sequence). Written as DNA, the CDR3 is TGTGCCAGCAGCTTACAGGGACCCTCCTACGAGCAGTACTTC. Translating it yields CASSLQGPSYEQYF.

This rearrangement joins TRBV9 to TRBJ2-5, with 8 bases identical to TRBD1. The trim removed 0 bases at V and 2 bases at J, leaving 6 bases unmatched. The CDR3 extends over 16 amino acids. Germline-derived CDR1 and CDR2 are SGDLS and YYNGEE. The CDR3: CASSVGTGGLQETQYF. The CDR3 DNA follows: TGTGCCAGCAGCGTAGGCACAGGGGGTTTACAAGAGACCCAGTACTTC.

The gene calls are TRBV25-1 and TRBJ1-3; no reliable D call. Germline lookup yields CDR1 MGHDK and CDR2 SYGVNS. This CDR3 is built from 15 residues. V was pared by 0 bases and J by 2 bases, with 8 bases between. The CDR3 DNA reads as TGTGCCAGCAGTGAATATAGGAGGGCTGGAAACACCATATATTTT. Its translation: CASSEYRRAGNTIYF.

This clone was seen once. The rearrangement links TRBV7-9 to TRBJ2-1; TRBD2 aligns across 14 bases. With 5 bases clipped from V and 8 bases from J, the junction kept 8 bases outside the gene matches. The CDR3 spans 16 residues. CDR1 and CDR2 from the germline V gene are SEHNR and FQNEAQ (reference sequence). The CDR3 DNA reads TGTGCCAGCAGCCTCGGGACTAGCGGGGGCACGGATGAGCAGTTCTTC. Its protein product is CASSLGTSGGTDEQFF.

This chain connects TRBV30 to TRBJ1-2; D gene uncertain. V gave up 2 bases and J gave up 4 bases, with 17 bases separating them. There are 15 residues in the CDR3. The germline V gene has CDR1 GTSNPN and CDR2 SVGIG (reference sequence). The DNA of the CDR3 is TGTGCCTGGAGTCGCACGTGGGGATCAGGCTATGGCTACACCTTC. It yields the protein CAWSRTWGSGYGYTF. The whole variable domain, remainder taken from reference TRBV30 and TRBJ1-2, is SQTIHQWPATLVQPVGSPLSLECTVEGTSNPNLYWYRQAAGRGLQLLFYSVGIGQISSEVPQNLSASRPQDRQFILSSKKLLLSDSGFYLCAWSRTWGSGYGYTFGSGTRLTVV.

The chain employs TRBV27 and TRBJ1-1, with a possible D match to TRBD1 (5 bases). The V end was cut by 7 bases, the J end by 0 bases, with 9 bases between. This CDR3 region has 13 residues. CDR1 and CDR2 (germline): MNHEY, SMNVEV (reference sequence). The CDR3 loop reads CASMRDLNTEAFF. The CDR3 nucleotides are TGTGCCAGCATGAGGGACTTGAACACTGAAGCTTTCTTT.

A word on this clone: Other DNA sequences in this specimen translate into the identical CDR3. This chain joins TRBV18 and TRBJ1-1; no clear D. V gave up 1 base and J gave up 3 bases, with 9 bases separating them. Germline CDR1 reads KGHSH; CDR2 reads LQKENI. CDR3 length: 14 amino acids. Written as DNA, the CDR3 is TGTGCCAGCTCACCACAGGGTGGGGACACTGAAGCTTTCTTT. It translates to CASSPQGGDTEAFF.

This clone was detected once. The rearrangement links TRBV9 to TRBJ2-7; 7 bases fit TRBD2. The length of the CDR3 is 15 residues. Germline CDR1 is SGDLS and CDR2 is YYNGEE. J was trimmed by 7 bases and V by 3 bases; bases with no gene match: 13. The CDR3 DNA follows: TGTGCCAGCAGCGCGTCAACTAGCGTCTTGGGGGAGCAGTACTTC. Residues: CASSASTSVLGEQYF.

The rearrangement links TRBV28 to TRBJ2-7; D not resolved. The CDR3 runs 12 residues. Trimming pared 6 bases from V and 5 bases from J, leaving 11 bases between. Per the germline V gene, CDR1 is MDHEN and CDR2 is SYDVKM. CDR3 loop: CASRAEVHEQYF. CDR3 DNA sequence: TGTGCCAGCAGAGCCGAAGTCCACGAGCAGTACTTC.

The genes are TRBV6-6 and TRBJ2-2; unclear D gene. Germline V CDR1 and CDR2: MNHNY, SVGAGI (reference sequence). Trimming shortened V by 2 bases and J by 2 bases, and 12 bases separated the two germline ends. There are 16 residues in the CDR3. The CDR3 DNA reads as TGTGCCAGCAGTTACACGGCCTGGGTAAACACCGGGGAGCTGTTTTTT. This codes for CASSYTAWVNTGELFF.